This entry lists 30 T cell receptor beta chains sequenced from one sample in a study of blood T cell dynamics during melanoma immunotherapy. Time point here: week 3, after first cycle of checkpoint inhibitor. The method was immunoSEQ multiplex PCR; TCRdb's version includes in-frame clones alone and lacks a portion of them. This table holds 10,000 to 13,000 clones, over 75% found once. The material was blood, obtained from a patient treated with checkpoint blockade. The receptors here all came from a human donor with melanoma.

The V gene is TRBV19, the J gene TRBJ1-3; no firm D call. The CDR3 sequence is 14 residues long. V dropped 5 bases and J dropped 1 base, with 9 bases sitting between them. From germline, CDR1 is LNHDA and CDR2 SQIVND (reference sequence). This CDR3 is CASSGEISGNTIYF. In DNA, the CDR3 is TGTGCCAGTAGTGGGGAGATTTCTGGAAACACCATATATTTT.

This clone showed up just once. The rearrangement joins TRBV16 to TRBJ2-3; 9 bases are shared with TRBD2. The V and J ends lost 4 bases and 4 bases, in that order; junction bases with no gene match: 9. The CDR3 covers 16 residues. Germline CDR1 KGHSY, CDR2 FQNENV. CDR3 residues: CASSLGGSGGSDTQYF. CDR3 DNA sequence: TGTGCCAGCAGCCTGGGAGGTAGCGGGGGATCAGATACGCAGTATTTT. The variable domain in full, with the rest retrieved from reference TRBV16 and TRBJ2-3, is GEEVAQTPKHLVRGEGQKAKLYCAPIKGHSYVFWYQQVLKNEFKFLISFQNENVFDETGMPKERFSAKCLPNSPCSLEIQATKLEDSAVYFCASSLGGSGGSDTQYFGPGTRLTVL.

The chain has TRBV7-8 and TRBJ2-5, with D perhaps TRBD1 (6 bases). The V end was cut by 1 base, the J end by 5 bases, with 8 bases between. Germline values: CDR1 SGHVS, CDR2 FQNEAQ. The CDR3 is 13 residues long. The CDR3 DNA is TGTGCCAGCAGCTTAGACAGGGATGAGACCCAGTACTTC. Encoded protein: CASSLDRDETQYF.

The rearrangement joins TRBV7-8 to TRBJ2-5; weak D call: TRBD2 (5 bases). Germline-derived CDR1 and CDR2 are SGHVS and FQNEAQ. The CDR3 is 14 amino acids. Trimming cost V 2 bases and J 0 bases, with 7 bases left between them. CDR3 sequence: CASSLIGNQETQYF. Written as DNA, the CDR3 is TGTGCCAGCAGCTTAATCGGGAACCAAGAGACCCAGTACTTC.

The V and J genes are TRBV10-3 and TRBJ1-1; D unresolved. Germline V gene data show CDR1 as ENHRY and CDR2 as SYGVKD. Trimming left V 4 bases short and J 1 base short, with 4 bases between. This CDR3 comprises 12 residues. CDR3 nucleotide sequence: TGTGCCATCAGTGGGGGGAACACTGAAGCTTTCTTT. It translates to CAISGGNTEAFF.

The count of this clone is one. Written as DNA, the CDR3 is TGTGCCAGCAGTGAAAGGAGACTAGCCGGCGAGCAGTACTTC. It specifies CASSERRLAGEQYF. The chain has TRBV6-1 and TRBJ2-7; 7 positions agree with TRBD2. The length of the CDR3 is 14 residues. V shed 2 bases and J 6 bases; nucleotides not matched to a gene: 7. Germline loops: CDR1 MNHNS, CDR2 SASEGT.

The sample holds one count of this clone. J is TRBJ1-1 and V is TRBV4-3; D perhaps matches TRBD1 (6 bases). Trimming stripped 2 bases from V and 0 bases from J, with 16 bases between. Looked up from germline, CDR1 is LGHNA and CDR2 is YSLEER. The CDR3 length is 17 residues. For the CDR3, the DNA is TGCGCCAGCAGCCAATTTGCCGCGTCAGGGGTGAACACTGAAGCTTTCTTT. It codes for CASSQFAASGVNTEAFF.

The genes are TRBV6-6 and TRBJ1-1, with TRBD1 matching over 8 bases. With V trimmed by 4 bases and J by 1 base, 5 bases remained unmatched. The CDR3 covers 15 residues. CDR1 is MNHNY, CDR2 SVGAGI, per germline (reference sequence). CDR3 nucleotide sequence: TGTGCCAGCAGTTTTCCCGGGACAGGGAACACTGAAGCTTTCTTT. Translated, it gives CASSFPGTGNTEAFF.

The chain uses TRBV11-2 and TRBJ2-1, with unresolved D. CDR1 SGHAT and CDR2 FQNNGV come from the germline V gene. The V and J ends lost 1 base and 6 bases respectively, with 4 bases between them. The CDR3 has 12 amino acids. The CDR3 coding sequence is TGTGCCAGCAGCTTAGCCACCAATGAGCAGTTCTTC. This gives the protein CASSLATNEQFF. The full variable domain, its missing parts supplied by reference TRBV11-2 and TRBJ2-1, is EAGVAQSPRYKIIEKRQSVAFWCNPISGHATLYWYQQILGQGPKLLIQFQNNGVVDDSQLPKDRFSAERLKGVDSTLKIQPAKLEDSAVYLCASSLATNEQFFGPGTRLTVL.

The rearrangement joins TRBV6-5 to TRBJ1-3; the D is unclear. This CDR3 comprises 13 residues. Deletions cut 8 bases from V and 4 bases from J, with 12 bases between. The V gene's germline CDR1 is MNHEY and CDR2 SVGAGI. The CDR3 spells CASHPKGGNTIYF. The CDR3, as DNA: TGTGCCAGCCACCCTAAGGGCGGAAACACCATATATTTT.

This sequence joins TRBV6-1 and TRBJ1-2; D is unclear. The CDR3 spans 12 residues. V was pared by 6 bases and J by 2 bases, with 7 bases between. Germline CDR1 and CDR2: MNHNS and SASEGT. The CDR3 sequence is CASRDPNYGYTF. CDR3 in DNA: TGTGCCAGCAGGGACCCAAACTATGGCTACACCTTC.

The chain has TRBV20-1 and TRBJ2-7, with D possibly matching TRBD2 (5 bases). Germline V gene lookup returns CDR1 DFQATT and CDR2 SNEGSKA (reference sequence). The CDR3 has 11 amino acids. The V end was cut by 3 bases, the J end by 2 bases, with 5 bases between. The CDR3 nucleotides read TGCAGTGCTAGGAGGGCCTACGAGCAGTACTTC. It translates to CSARRAYEQYF.

The V gene is TRBV5-5, the J gene TRBJ2-2, with D unclear. The CDR3 totals 14 residues. Trimming left V 1 base short and J 6 bases short, with 10 bases between. Germline CDR1 is SGHKS and CDR2 is YYEKEE (reference sequence). The CDR3 here is CASSLWTVAGELFF. CDR3 nucleotide sequence: TGTGCCAGCAGCTTGTGGACCGTGGCCGGGGAGCTGTTTTTT. The variable domain in full, with the rest retrieved from reference TRBV5-5 and TRBJ2-2, is DAGVTQSPTHLIKTRGQQVTLRCSPISGHKSVSWYQQVLGQGPQFIFQYYEKEERGRGNFPDRFSARQFPNYSSELNVNALLLGDSALYLCASSLWTVAGELFFGEGSRLTVL.

This chain uses TRBV7-2 with TRBJ1-2; D possibly corresponds to TRBD1 (5 bases). This CDR3 is 17 amino acids long. Between the trimmed V and J ends, which lost 5 bases and 0 bases, there was a span of 19 bases. The germline gives CDR1 SGHTA, CDR2 FQGNSA. Written as DNA, the CDR3 is TGTGCCAGCAGCGTGTGGGGACTACCCTCTACTAACTATGGCTACACCTTC. Translated: CASSVWGLPSTNYGYTF.

The chain recombines TRBV9 with TRBJ2-1, with TRBD1 matching 7 bases. Germline V gene sequence: CDR1 SGDLS, CDR2 YYNGEE. The CDR3 is 15 residues long. The J segment lost 2 bases and the V segment lost 4 bases, leaving 6 bases of the junction unmatched. CDR3: CASSTRQGPYNEQFF. DNA of the CDR3: TGTGCCAGCAGCACCCGACAGGGCCCCTACAATGAGCAGTTCTTC.

This chain connects TRBV30 to TRBJ2-7, with 7 bases matching TRBD1. The V gene end was trimmed by 5 bases and the J gene end by 3 bases; junction bases not matched to a gene: 4. Germline assignment: CDR1 GTSNPN and CDR2 SVGIG (reference sequence). CDR3 length equals 12 residues. This CDR3 reads CAWSRQGYEQYF. CDR3 DNA: TGTGCCTGGTCGAGACAGGGCTACGAGCAGTACTTC.

This clone appeared a few times. This chain links TRBV19 with TRBJ1-5; TRBD1 matches at 8 bases. V lost 10 bases to trimming and J lost 6 bases; unmatched junction nucleotides: 5. The CDR3 totals 12 residues. Germline CDR1 and CDR2: LNHDA and SQIVND (reference sequence). DNA for the CDR3: TGTGCCACCGAAGGACAGGGTCAGCCCCAGCATTTT. This encodes CATEGQGQPQHF. Complete variable domain (other parts from reference TRBV19 and TRBJ1-5): DGGITQSPKYLFRKEGQNVTLSCEQNLNHDAMYWYRQDPGQGLRLIYYSQIVNDFQKGDIAEGYSVSREKKESFPLTVTSAQKNPTAFYLCATEGQGQPQHFGDGTRLSIL.

V gene TRBV6-1 combines with J gene TRBJ1-4; no reliable D call. Deletions cut 4 bases from V and 2 bases from J, with 8 bases between. Germline lookup yields CDR1 MNHNS and CDR2 SASEGT. The CDR3 totals 14 residues. CDR3 DNA sequence: TGTGCCAGCAGTGCAGGTTCCACTAATGAAAAACTGTTTTTT. Translating gives CASSAGSTNEKLFF.

The chain links TRBV7-6 to TRBJ2-7; 11 bases are a match to TRBD2. The CDR3 has 13 amino acids. The ends lost 2 bases at V and 6 bases at J; junction bases unmatched: 0. Germline values: CDR1 SGHVS, CDR2 FNYEAQ. The DNA for the CDR3 is TGTGCCAGCAGCTTAACTAGCGGGGGCGAGCAGTACTTC. Its protein is CASSLTSGGEQYF.

The rearrangement uses TRBV6-5 and TRBJ2-7; D unresolved. V shed 5 bases and J shed 0 bases, with 11 bases lying between them. There are 14 residues in the CDR3. CDR1 and CDR2 from the germline V gene are MNHEY and SVGAGI. The CDR3 spells CASSTDISSYEQYF. CDR3 in DNA: TGTGCCAGCAGTACAGACATTAGCTCCTACGAGCAGTACTTC.

V gene TRBV18 combines with J gene TRBJ1-5; D unresolved. Germline CDR1 and CDR2: KGHSH and LQKENI. This CDR3 is 15 amino acids long. Trimming pared 6 bases from V and 7 bases from J, leaving 19 bases between. CDR3 amino acids: CASSIRQALPQPQHF. CDR3 nucleotide sequence: TGTGCCAGCTCCATCAGGCAGGCCCTGCCCCAGCCCCAGCATTTT.

This clone is classed as medium-sized (0.01 to 0.1%). This chain joins TRBV11-2 and TRBJ2-1, with a tentative D call TRBD1 (6 bases). The CDR3 runs to 15 residues. Germline CDR1 reads SGHAT; CDR2 reads FQNNGV. V was cut by 0 bases and J by 4 bases, with 10 bases left in between. CDR3 sequence reads: CASSLEGASYNEQFF. CDR3 sequence (DNA): TGTGCCAGCAGCTTAGAGGGGGCTAGTTACAATGAGCAGTTCTTC.

CDR3 sequence: CASSREGNIQYF. As DNA, the CDR3 is TGTGCCAGCAGTAGGGAGGGGAACATTCAGTACTTC. The chain has TRBV6-5 and TRBJ2-4, with 7 nucleotides matching TRBD2. The CDR3 spans 12 residues. The J segment lost 7 bases and the V segment lost 5 bases, leaving 2 bases of the junction unmatched. Germline loops: CDR1 MNHEY, CDR2 SVGAGI.

V gene TRBV7-6 combines with J gene TRBJ1-5; D is possibly TRBD1 (5 bases). Trimming took off 3 bases at V and 6 bases at J, with 9 bases between the two ends. Germline assignment: CDR1 SGHVS and CDR2 FNYEAQ. The CDR3 covers 13 residues. The CDR3 DNA sequence: TGTGCCAGCAGCTTGGGGCTCACTCAGCCCCAGCATTTT. Translated: CASSLGLTQPQHF.

A single count supports this clone. The chain joins TRBV19 to TRBJ2-1; tentative D call: TRBD1 (5 bases). Germline-derived CDR1 and CDR2 are LNHDA and SQIVND (reference sequence). The CDR3 runs to 15 residues. The V and J ends lost 5 bases and 8 bases respectively, with 19 bases between them. In nucleotides, the CDR3 is TGTGCCAGTAGTTCCCGACAGAGATTGAGGTATGAGCAGTTCTTC. It encodes CASSSRQRLRYEQFF.

The chain couples TRBV11-2 to TRBJ2-5; D might be TRBD1 (5 bases). Germline CDR1 and CDR2: SGHAT and FQNNGV. The CDR3 is 13 amino acids. The V end lost 5 bases, the J end lost 9 bases, and 16 bases lay between the germline ends. This chain's CDR3 is CASSAAREGAQYF. In DNA, the CDR3 is TGTGCCAGCAGCGCGGCTAGAGAAGGGGCCCAGTACTTC.

The genes are TRBV2 and TRBJ2-1, with 13 positions matching TRBD2. Germline lookup yields CDR1 SNHLY and CDR2 FYNNEI. V lost 4 bases and J lost 10; bases outside the gene matches: 7. The CDR3 extends over 15 amino acids. This chain's CDR3 is CASSGTSGGLGEQFF. For the CDR3, the DNA is TGTGCCAGCAGTGGGACTAGCGGGGGCCTGGGGGAGCAGTTCTTC. The full variable domain, rest sourced from reference TRBV2 and TRBJ2-1, is EPEVTQTPSHQVTQMGQEVILRCVPISNHLYFYWYRQILGQKVEFLVSFYNNEISEKSEIFDDQFSVERPDGSNFTLKIRSTKLEDSAMYFCASSGTSGGLGEQFFGPGTRLTVL.

The V and J genes are TRBV30 and TRBJ1-2; D is unresolved. CDR3 length equals 13 residues. Germline lookup yields CDR1 GTSNPN and CDR2 SVGIG (reference sequence). Trimming cost V 0 bases and J 8 bases, with 13 bases left between them. The CDR3 DNA follows: TGTGCCTGGAGTGTGATACAGAGTACAGGCTACACCTTC. This codes for CAWSVIQSTGYTF.

The rearrangement joins TRBV18 to TRBJ1-1; maybe TRBD1 (6 bases). Germline V lookup: CDR1 KGHSH, CDR2 LQKENI. The CDR3 is made up of 14 amino acids. V lost 3 bases, J lost 4 bases, and 12 bases lay in between. The CDR3, as DNA: TGTGCCAGCTCACCCTACGCAGGGGCCACTGAAGCTTTCTTT. This encodes CASSPYAGATEAFF.

This chain links TRBV5-1 with TRBJ1-2; no definite D call. Germline V gene sequence: CDR1 SGHRS, CDR2 YFSETQ. V was shortened by 3 bases and J by 6 bases, with 15 bases between the two germline ends. The CDR3 length is 14 residues. This CDR3 is CASSSGRTADGYTF. DNA of the CDR3: TGCGCCAGCAGCTCCGGGCGTACGGCGGATGGCTACACCTTC.